Presented here are 9 T cell receptor beta chains from one specimen sequenced in a study of CD8+CD57+ T cells in acquired aplastic anemia. The study profiled TCR beta VDJ and CDR3 using genomic DNA as template. TCRdb passed the reads through MiXCR, listing each CDR3 protein once. The sample gives approximately 150,000 distinct CDR3 sequences, around 43% of which show up once; 2.5% to 3.5% is in the top ten. The sequenced patients had an expansion of CD8+CD57+ cells seen by flow cytometry. The specimen was sorted CD4+, CD8+, or CD8+CD57+ T cells (not recorded which) from PBMCs. The receptors derive from a human donor with aplastic anemia.

This clonotype was seen at least ten times. The chain carries TRBV11-2 and TRBJ2-5; 7 nucleotides match TRBD1. This CDR3 spans 15 amino acids. The junction had 10 bases not matched to a gene; V was cut back by 5 bases and J by 4 bases. In germline, CDR1 is SGHAT, CDR2 FQNNGV. The CDR3 nucleotides are TGTGCCAGCAGCCAGAGACAGGGTGTGGTAGAGACCCAGTACTTC. It translates to CASSQRQGVVETQYF.

The V and J genes are TRBV20-1 and TRBJ1-2, with D tentatively TRBD1 (6 bases). The V end lost 2 bases, the J end lost 3 bases, and 10 bases lay between the germline ends. Germline CDR1 and CDR2: DFQATT and SNEGSKA (reference sequence). The CDR3 length is 13 residues. CDR3 sequence reads: CSARKGGHYGYTF. In DNA, the CDR3 is TGCAGTGCTAGAAAGGGGGGTCACTATGGCTACACCTTC.

The table lists this clonotype with a few counts. Because it lacks the conserved phenylalanine or tryptophan at the end, this CDR3 is likely a read error. V and J are TRBV24-1 and TRBJ2-1; D perhaps matches TRBD1 (5 bases). CDR3 length equals 14 residues. Germline V lookup: CDR1 KGHDR, CDR2 SFDVKD. Here the CDR3 DNA reads TGTGCCAGCAGTGACAGACAGACTTACAATGAGCAGTTCTCC. Residues: CASSDRQTYNEQFS.

V gene TRBV10-3 combines with J gene TRBJ2-7; 8 bases agree with TRBD2. The CDR3 is 15 amino acids. V was clipped by 10 bases and J by 7 bases; unmatched bases: 18. CDR1 is ENHRY and CDR2 is SYGVKD in the germline V gene. The CDR3 bases are TGTGCCAGCCGACCCGGGGGTAGCGGGAACAATGAGCAGTACGTC. Translating gives CASRPGGSGNNEQYV.

The V gene is TRBV20-1, the J gene TRBJ2-6, with 8 bases aligning to TRBD1. Germline CDR1 is DFQATT and CDR2 is SNEGSKA (reference sequence). The junction had 8 bases not matched to a gene; V was cut back by 3 bases and J by 1 base. The CDR3 loop spans 17 amino acids. CDR3 protein: CSAREGQGGSGANVLTF. For the CDR3, the DNA is TGCAGTGCTAGGGAAGGACAGGGTGGGTCTGGGGCCAACGTCCTGACTTTC.

This clonotype has a count of ten or more. The chain uses TRBV12-3 or TRBV12-4 and TRBJ1-3, with D perhaps matching TRBD1 (5 bases). V shed 2 bases and J shed 0 bases, with 8 bases lying between them. This CDR3 is 15 amino acids long. The CDR3 region is CASSLRGSSGNTIYF. CDR3 nucleotide sequence: TGTGCCAGCAGTTTACGGGGCAGCTCTGGAAACACCATATATTTT.

This clonotype was counted a few times. A read error is possible here, since a much larger clone lies one base away. This chain links TRBV7-2 with TRBJ2-5; TRBD2 might be the D (5 bases). Germline V gene data show CDR1 as SGHTA and CDR2 as FQGNSA. CDR3 length: 14 residues. DNA of the CDR3: TGTGCCGGCAGCGCGCGGGCTCTCAGGGAGACCCAGTACTTC. As protein: CAGSARALRETQYF.

The chain combines TRBV5-1 with TRBJ1-2; TRBD1 agrees at 8 bases. From germline, CDR1 is SGHRS and CDR2 YFSETQ. Trimming cost V 9 bases and J 7 bases; bases outside gene matches: 17. The CDR3 extends over 15 amino acids. CDR3 sequence reads: CATRDRPDSMSGYTF. CDR3 sequence (DNA): TGCGCCACTAGGGACAGGCCTGACTCGATGAGTGGCTACACCTTC.

In the case of this clonotype: No conserved phenylalanine or tryptophan ends this CDR3, so it is likely a read error. V gene TRBV10-3 combines with J gene TRBJ1-2, with TRBD1 matching over 8 bases. V was clipped by 11 bases and J by 0 bases; unmatched bases: 11. This CDR3 has 15 residues. CDR1 is ENHRY and CDR2 is SYGVKD in the germline V gene. Written as DNA, the CDR3 is TGTGCCGCCACAGGGGGGAGAGGAGCTAACTATGGCTACACCCTC. The encoded protein is CAATGGRGANYGYTL.